This TCR beta chain is drawn from a study of shared clonotypes between healthy human individuals. V was cut by 3 bases and J by 12 bases, with 20 bases left in between. Germline V lookup: CDR1 SGDLS, CDR2 YYNGEE. The CDR3 spans 14 residues. The assay was immunoSEQ multiplex PCR, and TCRdb's table has in-frame clones only and misses some. The sample consists of roughly 400,000 clones, about 96% of them appearing once. What was sequenced was memory CD8+ T cells sorted from blood. Indicated subset: CD45RO+ cells pooled with CCR7-negative TemRA cells. The receptor's source is a man under 40 in good health. This chain uses TRBV9 with TRBJ2-3; a possible D gene is TRBD2 (6 bases). The DNA of the CDR3 is TGTGCCAGCAGCGAGCCGCCTGGCGGGGCTTTACAGTATTTT. Translation: CASSEPPGGALQYF.